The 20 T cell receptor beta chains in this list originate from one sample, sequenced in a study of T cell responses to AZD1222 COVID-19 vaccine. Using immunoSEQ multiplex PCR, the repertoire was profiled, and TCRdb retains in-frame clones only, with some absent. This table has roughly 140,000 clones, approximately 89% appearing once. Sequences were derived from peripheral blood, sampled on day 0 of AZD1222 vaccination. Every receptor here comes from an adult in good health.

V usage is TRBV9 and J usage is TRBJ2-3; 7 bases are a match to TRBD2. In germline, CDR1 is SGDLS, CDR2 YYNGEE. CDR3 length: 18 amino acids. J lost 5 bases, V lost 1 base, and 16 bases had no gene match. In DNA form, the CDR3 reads TGTGCCAGCAGCGTACTGGACCGTCCGCGGGAGTCGGGAGATACGCAGTATTTT. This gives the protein CASSVLDRPRESGDTQYF.

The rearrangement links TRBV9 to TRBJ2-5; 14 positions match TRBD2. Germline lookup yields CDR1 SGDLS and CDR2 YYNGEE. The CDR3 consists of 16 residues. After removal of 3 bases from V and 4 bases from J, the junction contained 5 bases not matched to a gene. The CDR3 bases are TGTGCCAGCAGCGCCTCCGGGACTAGCGGGAGAGAGACCCAGTACTTC. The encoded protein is CASSASGTSGRETQYF.

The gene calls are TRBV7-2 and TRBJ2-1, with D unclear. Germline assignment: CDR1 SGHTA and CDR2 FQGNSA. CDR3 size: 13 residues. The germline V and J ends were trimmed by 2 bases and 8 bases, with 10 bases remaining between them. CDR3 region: CASSLKYGDEQFF. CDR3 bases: TGTGCCAGCAGCTTAAAGTATGGGGATGAGCAGTTCTTC.

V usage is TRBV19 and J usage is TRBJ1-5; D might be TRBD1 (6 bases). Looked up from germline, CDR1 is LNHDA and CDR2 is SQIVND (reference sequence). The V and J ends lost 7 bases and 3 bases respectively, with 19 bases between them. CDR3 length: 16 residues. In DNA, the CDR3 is TGTGCCAGTAAGAGCTCACAGGGAACCCTCAATCAGCCCCAGCATTTT. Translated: CASKSSQGTLNQPQHF.

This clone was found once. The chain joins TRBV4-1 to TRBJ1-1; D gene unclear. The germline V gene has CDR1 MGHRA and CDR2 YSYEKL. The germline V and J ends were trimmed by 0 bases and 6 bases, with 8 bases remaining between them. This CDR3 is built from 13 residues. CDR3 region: CASSQDTGAEAFF. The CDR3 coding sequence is TGCGCCAGCAGCCAAGATACCGGGGCTGAAGCTTTCTTT.

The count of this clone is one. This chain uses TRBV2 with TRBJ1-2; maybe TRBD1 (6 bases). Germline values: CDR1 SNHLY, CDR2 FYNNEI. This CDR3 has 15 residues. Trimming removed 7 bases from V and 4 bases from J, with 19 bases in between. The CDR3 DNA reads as TGTGCCAGCATCCGAGGGGGAGGGTTCGTCTATGGCTACACCTTC. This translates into CASIRGGGFVYGYTF.

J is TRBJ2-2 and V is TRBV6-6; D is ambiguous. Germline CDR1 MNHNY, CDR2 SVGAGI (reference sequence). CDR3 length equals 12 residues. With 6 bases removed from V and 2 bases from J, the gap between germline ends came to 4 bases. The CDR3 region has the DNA TGTGCCAGCAGCCGAAACACCGGGGAGCTGTTTTTT. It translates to CASSRNTGELFF.

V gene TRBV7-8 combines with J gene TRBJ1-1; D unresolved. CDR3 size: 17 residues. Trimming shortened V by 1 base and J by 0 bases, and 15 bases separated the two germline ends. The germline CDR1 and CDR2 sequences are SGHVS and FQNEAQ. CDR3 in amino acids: CASSLDWGSAMNTEAFF. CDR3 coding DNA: TGTGCCAGCAGCTTAGACTGGGGTTCCGCTATGAACACTGAAGCTTTCTTT.

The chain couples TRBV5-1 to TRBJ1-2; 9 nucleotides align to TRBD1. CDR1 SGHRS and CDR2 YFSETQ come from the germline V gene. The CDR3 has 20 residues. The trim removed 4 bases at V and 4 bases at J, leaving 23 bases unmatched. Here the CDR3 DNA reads TGCGCCAGCAGCAGGCGGACCGGGACAGGGAAATTGCGAGAAAGCTATGGCTACACCTTC. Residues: CASSRRTGTGKLRESYGYTF.

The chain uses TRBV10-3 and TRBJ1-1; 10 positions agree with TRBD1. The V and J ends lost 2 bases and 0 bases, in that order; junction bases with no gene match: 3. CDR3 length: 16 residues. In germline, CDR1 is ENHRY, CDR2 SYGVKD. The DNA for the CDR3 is TGTGCCATCAGTGAGACGGACAGGGGGTTGAACACTGAAGCTTTCTTT. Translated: CAISETDRGLNTEAFF.

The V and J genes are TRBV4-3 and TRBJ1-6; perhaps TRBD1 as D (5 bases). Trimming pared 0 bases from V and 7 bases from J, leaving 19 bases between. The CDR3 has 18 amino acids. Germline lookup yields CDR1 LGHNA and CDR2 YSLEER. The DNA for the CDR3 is TGCGCCAGCAGCCAAGACCTGGCGGGGGGGGTAGGGAATTCACCCCTCCACTTT. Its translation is CASSQDLAGGVGNSPLHF.

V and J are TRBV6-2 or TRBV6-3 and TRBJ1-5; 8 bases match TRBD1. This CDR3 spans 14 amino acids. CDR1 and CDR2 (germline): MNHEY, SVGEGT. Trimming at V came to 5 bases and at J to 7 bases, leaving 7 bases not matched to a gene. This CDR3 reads CASSPRTGRQPQHF. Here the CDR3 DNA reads TGTGCCAGCAGTCCAAGGACAGGGAGACAGCCCCAGCATTTT.

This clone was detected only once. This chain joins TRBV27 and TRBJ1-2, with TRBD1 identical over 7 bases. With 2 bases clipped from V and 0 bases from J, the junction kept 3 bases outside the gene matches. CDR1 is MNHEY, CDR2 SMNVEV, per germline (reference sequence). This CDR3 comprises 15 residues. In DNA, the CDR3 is TGTGCCAGCAGTTTAACAGGGGCAGCTAACTATGGCTACACCTTC. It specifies CASSLTGAANYGYTF.

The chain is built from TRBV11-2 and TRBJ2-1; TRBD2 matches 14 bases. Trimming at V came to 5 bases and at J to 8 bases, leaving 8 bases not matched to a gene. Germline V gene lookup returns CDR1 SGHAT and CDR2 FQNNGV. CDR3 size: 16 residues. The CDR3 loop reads CASSVTSGGARYEQFF. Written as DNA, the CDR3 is TGTGCCAGCAGCGTGACTAGCGGGGGGGCTCGGTATGAGCAGTTCTTC.

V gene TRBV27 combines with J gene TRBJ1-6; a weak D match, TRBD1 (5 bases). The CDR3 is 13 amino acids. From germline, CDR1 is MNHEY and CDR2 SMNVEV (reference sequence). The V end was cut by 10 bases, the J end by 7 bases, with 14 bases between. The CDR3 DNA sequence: TGTGCCACCGCTTGGGGCGGCAATTCACCCCTCCACTTT. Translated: CATAWGGNSPLHF.

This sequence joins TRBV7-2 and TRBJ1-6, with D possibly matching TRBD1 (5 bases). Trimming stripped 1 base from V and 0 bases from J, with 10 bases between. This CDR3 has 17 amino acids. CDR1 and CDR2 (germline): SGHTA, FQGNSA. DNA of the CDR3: TGTGCCAGCAGCTTAGATGGGGCGGGCTCCTATAATTCACCCCTCCACTTT. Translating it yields CASSLDGAGSYNSPLHF.

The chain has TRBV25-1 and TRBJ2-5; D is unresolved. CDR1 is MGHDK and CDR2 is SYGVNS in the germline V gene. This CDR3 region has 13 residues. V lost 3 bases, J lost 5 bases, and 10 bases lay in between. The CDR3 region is CASSEFGLETQYF. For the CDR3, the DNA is TGTGCCAGCAGTGAGTTTGGTCTGGAGACCCAGTACTTC.

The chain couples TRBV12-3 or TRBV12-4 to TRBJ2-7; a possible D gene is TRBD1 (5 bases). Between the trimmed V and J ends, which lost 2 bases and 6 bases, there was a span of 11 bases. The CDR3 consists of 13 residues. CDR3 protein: CASSLWQGSEQYF. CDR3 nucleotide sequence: TGTGCCAGCAGTTTATGGCAGGGCAGCGAGCAGTACTTC.

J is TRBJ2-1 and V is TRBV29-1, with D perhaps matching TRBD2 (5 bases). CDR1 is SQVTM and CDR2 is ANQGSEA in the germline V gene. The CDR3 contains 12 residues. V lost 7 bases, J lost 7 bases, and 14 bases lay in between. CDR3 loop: CSGGLARNEQFF. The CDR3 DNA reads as TGCAGCGGCGGTCTAGCCAGGAATGAGCAGTTCTTC.

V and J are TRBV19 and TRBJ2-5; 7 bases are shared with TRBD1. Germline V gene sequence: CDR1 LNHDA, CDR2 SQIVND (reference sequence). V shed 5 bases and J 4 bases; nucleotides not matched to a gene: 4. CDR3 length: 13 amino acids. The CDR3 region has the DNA TGTGCCAGTAGTCTACAGGGGCGAGAGACCCAGTACTTC. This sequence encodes CASSLQGRETQYF.